This TCR beta chain was sequenced during a study of CD8+CD57+ T cells in acquired aplastic anemia. Regarding the study as a whole: A set of around 30 CD8+ CDR3 sequences was shared between patients and controls, and these sequences appeared highly expressed in patients.

For CDR3 and TCR beta VDJ profiling, genomic DNA was the template used. TCRdb independently ran MiXCR on the reads; one entry per CDR3 protein. The table includes about 40,000 distinct CDR3 sequences, approximately 63% detected once. CD8+CD57+ cell expansion, shown by flow cytometry, had occurred in the patients selected for sequencing. The ends lost 7 bases at V and 3 bases at J; junction bases unmatched: 9. This CDR3 is built from 15 residues. Germline lookup yields CDR1 MNHNS and CDR2 SASEGT. This clonotype was observed many times. Its cognate antigen is unknown. Sequenced sample: sorted CD4+, CD8+, or CD8+CD57+ T cells (not recorded which) from PBMCs. This receptor was obtained from a human donor with aplastic anemia. The chain combines TRBV6-1 with TRBJ2-5; TRBD2 agrees at 9 bases. The CDR3 sequence is CASTPSIAGEETQYF. Here the CDR3 DNA reads TGTGCCAGCACTCCCTCCATAGCGGGGGAAGAGACCCAGTACTTC.